The 8 T cell receptor beta chains in this list originate from one sample, sequenced in a study of blood T cells in healthy people across ages (dated by TCRdb to the mid-2010s). The method was 5' RACE. Instrument on record: Illumina HiSeq 2500. The second PCR ran for roughly 7 to 11 cycles and used a J-beta primer mix along with a sample-barcoded 5' primer. TCRdb trimmed public reads at Q25 via fastp, called clones via MiXCR and kept in-frame beta chains. Rows with one shared CDR3 protein collapse into an entry with the most common genes and DNA. The sample profile shows hundreds of thousands of distinct CDR3 sequences; less than 40% of them were found once. The ten largest make up roughly 14% of the sample. The sequenced sample consisted of blood. These receptors were obtained from a woman older than 75 in good health. Donor details come from another sample of the same person, matched by shared clones.

The count of this clonotype is one. This chain connects TRBV30 to TRBJ1-1; TRBD1 is a possible D gene (6 bases). The CDR3 has 13 residues. V was trimmed by 3 bases and J by 5 bases, leaving 13 bases between them. Germline-derived CDR1 and CDR2 are GTSNPN and SVGIG (reference sequence). The CDR3 nucleotides read TGTGCCTGGAGGACTCGAGGGGGAACTGAAGCTTTCTTT. This encodes CAWRTRGGTEAFF.

The chain is built from TRBV12-3 or TRBV12-4 and TRBJ2-1; 9 bases map to TRBD2. Unmatched junction bases numbered 11, after V lost 6 bases and J lost 5 bases. There are 16 residues in the CDR3. The CDR3 coding sequence is TGTGCCAGCAGATACAATAGCGGGGGCAATGACAATGAGCAGTTCTTC. It translates to CASRYNSGGNDNEQFF.

V is TRBV7-2 and J is TRBJ2-1; D possibly corresponds to TRBD1 (5 bases). In germline, CDR1 is SGHTA, CDR2 FQGNSA. The CDR3 consists of 15 residues. The ends were cut back, 0 bases at V and 3 bases at J, with 9 bases in the middle. CDR3 sequence reads: CASSLAGHDYNEQFF. As DNA, the CDR3 is TGTGCCAGCAGCTTAGCAGGACACGACTACAATGAGCAGTTCTTC.

Of note for this clonotype: Just one base apart from a much larger clone, this may be a read error. DNA for the CDR3: TGTGCCAGCAGCCTCCTACTTGGCGGGGGTGCCAAAAATGAGCAGTACTTC. The encoded protein is CASSLLLGGGAKNEQYF. The chain carries TRBV11-1 and TRBJ2-1; 7 bases map to TRBD2. The DNA end is a closer match to TRBJ2-7, so the J assignment may be wrong. From germline, CDR1 is SGHAT and CDR2 FQDESV (reference sequence). CDR3 length: 17 amino acids.

The V and J genes are TRBV5-1 and TRBJ1-1, with D maybe TRBD1 (6 bases). CDR1 and CDR2 (germline): SGHRS, YFSETQ. The CDR3 has 15 amino acids. The V gene lost 2 bases and the J gene lost 6 bases, with 17 bases spanning the gap. CDR3: CASSFTSGASAEAFF. For the CDR3, the DNA is TGCGCCAGCAGCTTCACGTCGGGGGCAAGCGCTGAAGCTTTCTTT.

This clonotype was observed many times. The rearrangement uses TRBV15 and TRBJ2-3; the match to TRBD1 covers 9 bases. This CDR3 region has 18 residues. The junction had 12 bases not matched to a gene; V was cut back by 0 bases and J by 5 bases. The germline CDR1 and CDR2 sequences are LNHNV and YYDKDF (reference sequence). Here the CDR3 DNA reads TGTGCCACCAGCAGAGACTCACCGGAACAGGGGGCCCGAGATACGCAGTATTTT. This translates into CATSRDSPEQGARDTQYF.

The chain recombines TRBV6-1 with TRBJ1-4; D gene unclear. Trimming removed 3 bases at V and 3 bases at J, with 14 bases between. This CDR3 has 16 amino acids. Per the germline V gene, CDR1 is MNHNS and CDR2 is SASEGT. CDR3 DNA sequence: TGTGCCAGCAGTGACCTCGGTTGGTCTGCTAATGAAAAACTGTTTTTT. Protein: CASSDLGWSANEKLFF.

This clonotype was picked up a small number of times. This chain uses TRBV12-3 or TRBV12-4 with TRBJ1-6, with 7 positions matching TRBD1. This CDR3 spans 15 amino acids. Trimming removed 5 bases from V and 5 bases from J; junction bases left unmatched: 6. CDR3 in amino acids: CASSRQGVNNSPLHF. The CDR3 DNA reads as TGTGCCAGCAGTCGGCAGGGGGTTAATAATTCACCCCTCCACTTT.